These 29 T cell receptor beta chains were sequenced from one sample in a study of blood T cell repertoires in COVID-19. The method was immunoSEQ multiplex PCR; TCRdb's version includes in-frame clones alone and lacks a portion of them. The data show more than 110,000 clones, with approximately 80% seen just once and around 4.8% held by the top ten. The sample was peripheral blood. Receptors originate from a woman at least 80 years old with active or convalescent COVID-19.

CDR3 residues: CASSLSFSVDTGELFF. The CDR3 bases are TGTGCCAGCAGCTTATCTTTTTCGGTAGACACCGGGGAGCTGTTTTTT. This chain joins TRBV13 and TRBJ2-2, with D hard to call. The V gene's germline CDR1 is PRHDT and CDR2 FYEKMQ (reference sequence). The V and J ends lost 2 bases and 3 bases respectively, with 13 bases between them. The CDR3 contains 16 residues.

The V and J genes are TRBV19 and TRBJ1-2, with TRBD1 matching over 7 bases. The CDR3 runs 11 residues. V was pared by 7 bases and J by 6 bases, with 2 bases of the junction left unmatched. Germline V gene sequence: CDR1 LNHDA, CDR2 SQIVND (reference sequence). CDR3 bases: TGTGCCAGTACCAGGGGGGATGGCTACACCTTC. Amino acids: CASTRGDGYTF.

This sequence joins TRBV20-1 and TRBJ2-3; 9 bases line up with TRBD2. This CDR3 has 14 residues. Germline V CDR1 and CDR2: DFQATT, SNEGSKA (reference sequence). V shed 3 bases, J shed 6 bases, and the junction held 7 bases outside the gene matches. The CDR3 loop reads CSASAGTSRDTQYF. CDR3 nucleotides: TGCAGTGCTAGTGCCGGGACTAGCCGTGATACGCAGTATTTT.

The chain has TRBV5-1 and TRBJ1-1, with 8 bases identical to TRBD1. The CDR3 contains 16 residues. Germline loops: CDR1 SGHRS, CDR2 YFSETQ. The junction had 16 bases not matched to a gene; V was cut back by 4 bases and J by 8 bases. The DNA for the CDR3 is TGCGCCAGCAGCCGAGGACAGGGAAGGTTCGTTGTAGAAGCTTTCTTT. Its protein is CASSRGQGRFVVEAFF.

This chain links TRBV13 with TRBJ1-3, with D maybe TRBD1 (5 bases). From germline, CDR1 is PRHDT and CDR2 FYEKMQ (reference sequence). The CDR3 runs 14 residues. Trimming cost V 4 bases and J 7 bases, with 14 bases left between them. CDR3 bases: TGTGCCAGCAGCTGGGGGTCGGGGGTTAACACCATATATTTT. Encoded protein: CASSWGSGVNTIYF.

The chain couples TRBV28 to TRBJ1-2, with TRBD1 matching over 12 bases. Germline assignment: CDR1 MDHEN and CDR2 SYDVKM. Germline trimming cut 5 bases from V and 6 bases from J; bases unmatched to any gene: 7. The CDR3 totals 15 residues. CDR3 sequence reads: CASSVLGQGAHGYTF. CDR3 nucleotide sequence: TGTGCCAGCAGTGTCCTGGGACAGGGGGCACATGGCTACACCTTC.

V gene TRBV4-1 combines with J gene TRBJ1-1; TRBD1 might be the D (6 bases). The CDR3 is 16 amino acids. The germline gives CDR1 MGHRA, CDR2 YSYEKL. V gave up 0 bases and J gave up 10 bases, with 21 bases separating them. This chain's CDR3 is CASSQERMGAVYRAFF. Written as DNA, the CDR3 is TGCGCCAGCAGCCAAGAGCGTATGGGGGCGGTTTACCGAGCTTTCTTT.

This clone showed up just a few times. V usage is TRBV21-1 and J usage is TRBJ1-2. TRBV21-1 is noted as a pseudogene. The CDR3 has 12 amino acids. The CDR3 DNA reads TGTGCCAGCAGCAGGGGGGGCTATGGCTACACCTTC. Translation: CASSRGGYGYTF.

The chain couples TRBV11-3 to TRBJ1-1; 11 nucleotides match TRBD1. Germline V lookup: CDR1 SGHNT, CDR2 YENEEA. The CDR3 extends over 16 amino acids. The V gene end was trimmed by 6 bases and the J gene end by 1 base; junction bases not matched to a gene: 7. CDR3 region: CASSLGQGGSNTEAFF. The CDR3, as DNA: TGTGCCAGCAGTCTGGGACAGGGGGGCTCGAACACTGAAGCTTTCTTT.

This clone occurred a few times. J is TRBJ1-1 and V is TRBV2, with D perhaps matching TRBD1 (6 bases). The germline CDR1 and CDR2 sequences are SNHLY and FYNNEI. Deletions cut 5 bases from V and 4 bases from J, with 14 bases between. The CDR3 totals 14 residues. The CDR3 protein is CASSKTGFSTEAFF. CDR3 nucleotides: TGTGCCAGCAGTAAAACAGGGTTTAGCACTGAAGCTTTCTTT.

The gene calls are TRBV7-9 and TRBJ1-1; D call uncertain. CDR1 and CDR2 (germline): SEHNR, FQNEAQ (reference sequence). This CDR3 region has 11 residues. The V and J ends lost 1 base and 6 bases respectively, with 3 bases between them. The CDR3 protein is CASSLVSEAFF. DNA for the CDR3: TGTGCCAGCAGCTTAGTCTCTGAAGCTTTCTTT. Full variable domain (outside the CDR3, taken from reference TRBV7-9 and TRBJ1-1): DTGVSQNPRHKITKRGQNVTFRCDPISEHNRLYWYRQTLGQGPEFLTYFQNEAQLEKSRLLSDRFSAERPKGSFSTLEIQRTEQGDSAMYLCASSLVSEAFFGQGTRLTVV.

The chain is built from TRBV4-1 and TRBJ2-1; D might be TRBD1 (6 bases). V shed 5 bases and J shed 4 bases, with 12 bases lying between them. The CDR3 runs to 14 residues. Germline CDR1 MGHRA, CDR2 YSYEKL. DNA for the CDR3: TGCGCCAGCAGCGCTAACCAGGGGTACAATGAGCAGTTCTTC. Its protein product is CASSANQGYNEQFF.

The chain uses TRBV11-2 and TRBJ2-1, with D possibly TRBD2 on 6 matching bases. This CDR3 has 15 amino acids. V lost 6 bases and J lost 3, with 15 bases in between. Germline V lookup: CDR1 SGHAT, CDR2 FQNNGV. The chain's CDR3 is CASRAPGGVYNEQFF. CDR3 coding DNA: TGTGCCAGCAGGGCCCCCGGCGGGGTCTACAATGAGCAGTTCTTC.

The chain carries TRBV14 and TRBJ2-5, with D uncertain. The CDR3 is 16 amino acids. V was pared by 1 base and J by 3 bases, with 15 bases between. Germline CDR1 reads SGHDN; CDR2 reads FVKESK. CDR3 loop: CASSQVGTGRKETQYF. Here the CDR3 DNA reads TGTGCCAGCAGCCAAGTTGGAACGGGTAGAAAAGAGACCCAGTACTTC. Full variable domain (outside the CDR3, taken from reference TRBV14 and TRBJ2-5): EAGVTQFPSHSVIEKGQTVTLRCDPISGHDNLYWYRRVMGKEIKFLLHFVKESKQDESGMPNNRFLAERTGGTYSTLKVQPAELEDSGVYFCASSQVGTGRKETQYFGPGTRLLVL.

The V gene is TRBV6-2 or TRBV6-3, the J gene TRBJ1-5, with TRBD1 as a possible D gene (5 bases). The V end was cut by 6 bases, the J end by 6 bases, with 15 bases between. This CDR3 has 14 residues. CDR1 and CDR2 from the germline V gene are MNHEY and SVGEGT. CDR3 in DNA: TGTGCCAGCAGCCACGGGGGGGTCGGTCAGCCCCAGCATTTT. Translation gives CASSHGGVGQPQHF.

The V gene is TRBV11-2, the J gene TRBJ1-3; D is ambiguous. V lost 3 bases and J 4 bases, leaving 16 bases between the germline ends. CDR1 and CDR2 (germline): SGHAT, FQNNGV. CDR3 length: 16 residues. The CDR3 loop is CASSFSVLRGGNTIYF. CDR3 nucleotide sequence: TGTGCCAGCAGCTTCTCAGTACTGCGCGGAGGAAACACCATATATTTT.

In nucleotides, the CDR3 is TGTGCCAGTAGTATGGCACGGACATACGAGCAGTACTTC. Protein: CASSMARTYEQYF. This chain joins TRBV19 and TRBJ2-7, with D maybe TRBD1 (5 bases). From germline, CDR1 is LNHDA and CDR2 SQIVND (reference sequence). The V gene lost 3 bases and the J gene lost 4 bases, with 10 bases spanning the gap. This CDR3 has 13 residues.

The chain uses TRBV18 and TRBJ2-6; 7 nucleotides agree with TRBD2. This CDR3 comprises 18 residues. Germline CDR1 and CDR2: KGHSH and LQKENI. V was clipped by 3 bases and J by 0 bases; unmatched bases: 8. CDR3 protein: CASSPRASGGSGANVLTF. The DNA for the CDR3 is TGTGCCAGCTCACCGCGTGCTTCGGGGGGCTCTGGGGCCAACGTCCTGACTTTC.

The V gene is TRBV7-6, the J gene TRBJ2-3, with D perhaps matching TRBD2 (6 bases). This CDR3 has 16 amino acids. The ends were cut back, 2 bases at V and 3 bases at J, with 15 bases in the middle. Looked up from germline, CDR1 is SGHVS and CDR2 is FNYEAQ. CDR3 residues: CASSLRPKRGTDTQYF. Here the CDR3 DNA reads TGTGCCAGCAGCTTACGGCCCAAACGGGGGACAGATACGCAGTATTTT. The complete variable domain, with remaining parts taken from reference TRBV7-6 and TRBJ2-3, reads GAGVSQSPRYKVTKRGQDVALRCDPISGHVSLYWYRQALGQGPEFLTYFNYEAQQDKSGLPNDRFSAERPEGSISTLTIQRTEQRDSAMYRCASSLRPKRGTDTQYFGPGTRLTVL.

This clone came up once. V usage is TRBV6-5 and J usage is TRBJ2-7; D unresolved. The CDR3 is made up of 15 amino acids. V lost 2 bases, J lost 0 bases, and 11 bases lay in between. Germline loops: CDR1 MNHEY, CDR2 SVGAGI. The CDR3 sequence: CASSYAPGSSYEQYF. Here the CDR3 DNA reads TGTGCCAGCAGTTACGCCCCGGGTAGCTCCTACGAGCAGTACTTC.

The rearrangement uses TRBV5-5 and TRBJ1-1; 8 bases agree with TRBD1. The CDR3 covers 16 residues. Germline V CDR1 and CDR2: SGHKS, YYEKEE (reference sequence). After removal of 0 bases from V and 3 bases from J, the junction contained 7 bases not matched to a gene. CDR3 nucleotide sequence: TGTGCCAGCAGCTTGGAGGGAACAGGGGGTTACACTGAAGCTTTCTTT. Translated: CASSLEGTGGYTEAFF.

This sequence joins TRBV20-1 and TRBJ2-1, with 10 positions matching TRBD2. The CDR3 covers 17 residues. The ends lost 3 bases at V and 1 base at J; junction bases unmatched: 9. Germline CDR1 and CDR2: DFQATT and SNEGSKA (reference sequence). The CDR3 sequence: CSASAQLAGKSYNEQFF. Here the CDR3 DNA reads TGCAGTGCTAGTGCACAACTAGCGGGGAAATCCTACAATGAGCAGTTCTTC.

This clone was detected only once. This chain uses TRBV27 with TRBJ1-1; the match to TRBD1 covers 10 bases. Germline trimming cut 0 bases from V and 11 bases from J; bases unmatched to any gene: 9. Germline V CDR1 and CDR2: MNHEY, SMNVEV (reference sequence). This CDR3 comprises 15 residues. This chain's CDR3 is CASSLSLGQGLEAFF. CDR3 nucleotides: TGTGCCAGCAGTTTATCTTTGGGACAGGGGCTTGAGGCTTTCTTT.

CDR3 bases: TGCGCCAGCAGCAGGGGGGGCGCCATGAACACTGAAGCTTTCTTT. Protein product: CASSRGGAMNTEAFF. The V call is TRBV5-1, the J call TRBJ1-1; D possibly corresponds to TRBD1 (6 bases). Germline CDR1 SGHRS, CDR2 YFSETQ. Trimming took 4 bases from V and 0 from J, leaving 13 bases between them. There are 15 residues in the CDR3.

The chain recombines TRBV9 with TRBJ1-6, with D perhaps matching TRBD1 (5 bases). V lost 0 bases and J 10 bases, leaving 14 bases between the germline ends. From germline, CDR1 is SGDLS and CDR2 YYNGEE. CDR3 length equals 15 residues. As DNA, the CDR3 is TGTGCCAGCAGCGTAGGAGTCGCCAGGGAATCACCCCTCCACTTT. Translated, it gives CASSVGVARESPLHF.

CDR3 residues: CASSIQSGQPQHF. The CDR3 DNA follows: TGTGCCAGCAGCATTCAAAGCGGTCAGCCCCAGCATTTT. The rearrangement uses TRBV12-3 or TRBV12-4 and TRBJ1-5, with D hard to call. V was pared by 6 bases and J by 6 bases, with 12 bases between. CDR3 size: 13 residues.

The J gene is TRBJ1-5, the V gene TRBV23-1; D not certain. TRBV23-1 is known as an ORF, though its function is uncertain. The CDR3 spans 17 residues. V was cut by 0 bases and J by 2 bases, with 14 bases left in between. CDR3 coding DNA: TGCGCCAGCAGTCAATCTGCAGGTAGGGAGGGCAATCAGCCCCAGCATTTT. It translates to CASSQSAGREGNQPQHF.

Turning to this clone: Its ends do not fully match the called genes, so a read error is possible. This chain connects TRBV7-7 to TRBJ1-5; D gene unclear. The CDR3 covers 13 residues. Germline V gives CDR1 SSHAT, CDR2 FNYEAQ (reference sequence). CDR3 residues: CASSLTVNQPQHF. The CDR3 DNA reads TGTGCTAGCAGCTTAACGGTAAATCAGCCCCAGCATTTT.

On this clone itself: This sample includes further DNA sequences coding for the same CDR3. The chain joins TRBV7-9 to TRBJ1-5; TRBD1 matches at 7 bases. V shed 5 bases, J shed 1 base, and the junction held 2 bases outside the gene matches. Germline V CDR1 and CDR2: SEHNR, FQNEAQ (reference sequence). This CDR3 has 14 amino acids. CDR3 in DNA: TGTGCCAGCAGCCAGGGGGGAAGCAATCAGCCCCAGCATTTT. The encoded protein is CASSQGGSNQPQHF.